This T cell receptor (beta chain) stems from a study of tumor and adjacent non-tumor tissue in lung cancer. This clonotype is a singleton in its sample. Germline is not matched at one junction end, which may reflect a read error. The germline V gene encodes CDR1 SGHKS and CDR2 YYEKEE (reference sequence). CDR3 length: 17 amino acids. TCRbeta libraries were built with three rounds of nested PCR, modified from ARM-PCR. MiXCR, applied by TCRdb to the multiplex PCR reads, yields one record per CDR3 protein. The sample carries around 100,000 distinct CDR3 sequences, about 60% recorded once. No cell sorting was done before RNA was extracted from the tissue. Distant lung tissue was collected more than 3 cm away from the tumor edge.

Sequencing used distant non-tumor lung tissue. The V and J genes are TRBV5-5 and TRBJ2-7, with 9 nucleotides matching TRBD2. The sequence came from a man aged 25-45 years with non-small cell lung cancer. CDR3 DNA sequence: TGTGCCAGCAGCCCCAACGCCTCCTCTAGCGGGGTCTACGAGCAGTATTTC. It specifies CASSPNASSSGVYEQYF.